This T cell receptor (beta chain) emerged from a study of blood T cell repertoires in COVID-19 (TCRdb year 2020). The study in broad terms: The collaborator samples originated in the United States, Italy and Spain and spanned the acute and convalescent phases of COVID-19. The prospective study material was composed of cDNA or gDNA derived from T cells, B-cell-depleted T cells, or PBMCs. Deeply sampled blood TCRbeta repertoires from subjects exposed to, actively infected with, or recovered from COVID-19 were included in the dataset. The repertoires were released in a freely available public database intended as a resource for research on the immune response to SARS-CoV-2. Samples were obtained from the ongoing ImmuneRACE study (first 160 participants) and from over a thousand subjects provided by 6 global collaborators. A de-identified subject ID, COVID-19 status, age in years and sex were almost always included in the sample metadata. Where available, HLA class I and class II types were taken from metadata supplied by the sample provider and were not determined by assay-based typing. The study at large found these results: Clinical and demographic metadata were provided uncurated, with the amount varying by source and participant.

Remarks on this clone: What antigen it recognizes has not been identified. Base quality data are lacking; no much larger clone is found one base away.

The CDR3 measures 17 amino acids from cysteine to phenylalanine. CDR3 DNA only is kept here, 51 bases in frame from base 1. Clipping removes 0 bases from V and 0 bases from J, with 8 as the unmatched junction base count. CDR1 and CDR2 are drawn from the germline V gene (reference sequence): GTSNPN, SVGIG. Collaborating institutions collected whole blood in K2EDTA tubes following their own protocols. For TCRbeta analysis, collaborator samples were shipped as frozen whole blood, as isolated PBMCs, or as DNA extracted from either sample type. The immunoSEQ Assay, a bias-controlled multiplex PCR, was used to amplify TCRbeta CDR3 regions from genomic DNA. The paper's processing steps were these. Nucleated cell counts per sample were estimated from amplification of reference gene primers within the assay. To quantify the absolute abundance of each unique TCRbeta CDR3 rearrangement, sequence reads were collapsed and filtered. For each sample, productive Simpson clonality was calculated by taking the square root of Simpson's diversity index across productive rearrangements. Not all clones reach the TCRdb copy of this immuneACCESS table, which keeps in-frame sequences only. Checked studies attribute under half of the gap to unresolved V genes and leave the rest unexplained. For V, J and clone size, that table is used; D and trimming come from the DNA. The sample data list around 300,000 clones, and roughly 85% of these were observed just once. In total, the top ten clones hold approximately 12% of the sample.

Sequencing was done on a sample of peripheral blood. This clonotype was sampled from a human donor in a cohort sampled during active COVID-19. The chain was built from TRBV30 and TRBJ2-3; 8 central bases correspond to TRBD2. The DNA is as follows: TGTGCCTGGAGTGTGGAACGACTAGCGACAAGCACAGATACGCAGTATTTT. Translated, it gives CAWSVERLATSTDTQYF.